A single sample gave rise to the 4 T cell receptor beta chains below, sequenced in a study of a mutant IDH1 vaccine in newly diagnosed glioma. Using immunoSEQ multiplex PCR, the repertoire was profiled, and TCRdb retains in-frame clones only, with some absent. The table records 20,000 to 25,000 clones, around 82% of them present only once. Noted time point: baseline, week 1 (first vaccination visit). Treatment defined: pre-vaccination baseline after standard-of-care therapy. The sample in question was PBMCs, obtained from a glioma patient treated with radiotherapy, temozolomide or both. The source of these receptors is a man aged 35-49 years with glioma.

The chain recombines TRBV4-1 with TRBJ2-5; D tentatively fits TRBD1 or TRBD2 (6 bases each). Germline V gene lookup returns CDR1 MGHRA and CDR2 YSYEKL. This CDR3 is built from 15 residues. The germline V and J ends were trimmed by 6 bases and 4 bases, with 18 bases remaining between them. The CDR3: CASSPGGWEVETQYF. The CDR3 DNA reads TGCGCCAGCAGTCCCGGGGGCTGGGAGGTAGAGACCCAGTACTTC.

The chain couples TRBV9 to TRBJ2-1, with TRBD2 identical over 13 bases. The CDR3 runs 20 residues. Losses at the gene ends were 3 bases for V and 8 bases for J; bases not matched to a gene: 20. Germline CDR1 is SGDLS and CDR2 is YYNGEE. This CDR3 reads CASSDRVGLAGVSGADEQFF. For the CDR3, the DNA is TGTGCCAGCAGCGATCGTGTAGGACTAGCGGGAGTCTCTGGGGCAGATGAGCAGTTCTTC.

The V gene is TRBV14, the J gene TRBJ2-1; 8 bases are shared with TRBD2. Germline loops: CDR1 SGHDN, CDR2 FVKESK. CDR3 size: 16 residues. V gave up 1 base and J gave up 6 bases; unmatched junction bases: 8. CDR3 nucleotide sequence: TGTGCCAGCAGCCAAGTACCAGCGGGAGTGGCCAATGAGCAGTTCTTC. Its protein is CASSQVPAGVANEQFF.

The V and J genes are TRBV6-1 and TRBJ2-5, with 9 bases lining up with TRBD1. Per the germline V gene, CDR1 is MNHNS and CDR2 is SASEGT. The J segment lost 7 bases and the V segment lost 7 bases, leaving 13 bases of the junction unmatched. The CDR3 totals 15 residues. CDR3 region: CASTGGTGPWGTQYF. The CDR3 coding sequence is TGTGCCAGCACCGGAGGGACAGGGCCTTGGGGGACCCAGTACTTC.